This T cell receptor (beta chain) was recovered during a study of CXCR3-negative and CXCR3-positive naive CD8 T cells (dated by TCRdb to the late 2010s). Looking at the study overall: In total, roughly 140 million TRB reads were obtained, which works out to roughly 1.5 +/- 0.3 million reads per library. Diversity and physicochemical repertoire analyses were performed on approximately 10 donors pooled from two independent experiments. For the TRBV-TRBJ cluster analysis, the naive subsets came from roughly 5 donors, while the memory cells came from 3 donors. The study at large found these results: Because surface CD5, which has been linked to self-reactivity in mice, was comparable between naive subsets, TCR interaction strength was also inferred from TRB CDR3 physicochemical properties. Similar TRBV-TRBJ usage was shown by naive CXCR3-negative and CXCR3-positive cells from the same donor, whereas distinct patterns were shown by memory cells. Compared with CXCR3-negative naive cells, CXCR3-positive naive cells had TRB CDR3s with higher hydrophobicity (lower Kidera factor 4), lower energy, and higher strength and volume indices. Freshly isolated PBMCs were used for most assays because CXCR3 expression went down partially after cryopreservation. Both naive subsets had comparably high repertoire diversity, while memory CD8+ T cells had much lower repertoire diversity.

The data were produced on a NextSeq 550. The Human TCR Profiling Kit (MiLaboratory) was used to make UMI-labeled 5' RACE TRB cDNA libraries. The full amount of extracted RNA was used for cDNA synthesis, and the full amount of resulting cDNA was used for PCR amplification. Libraries were prepared in parallel using an identical number of PCR cycles. Processing in the source paper ran as follows. About 49,000 +/- 11,000 unique UMI-labeled TRB cDNA molecules per library were extracted with MIGEC and MiXCR, with at least two reads per UMI required. An average of roughly 40,000 +/- 10,000 functional in-frame TRB CDR3 nucleotide clonotypes without stop codons was found per library. After downsampling to 5000 UMI-labeled TRB molecules per sample, diversity metrics such as normalized Shannon-Wiener and Chao1 were calculated in VDJtools. VDJtools computed clonotype-size-weighted physicochemical properties of the central five CDR3 residues: interaction energy, strength, volume and Kidera factor 4. TCRdb reprocessed the sequencing reads and holds a single record per CDR3 protein sequence, with no DNA. TCRdb, not the original authors, processed these V and J calls. This sample's clone table shows about 58,000 distinct CDR3 sequences. The ten largest clones take up approximately 0.45% of the sample.

Concerning this clonotype itself: This receptor's antigen is unknown.

The CDR3 has 15 amino acids, counting the end cysteine and phenylalanine. DNA is not recorded here. The germline V gene supplies CDR1 SQVTM and CDR2 ANQGSEA. For each CD8+ T cell subset, flow sorting was done in triplicate, and roughly 330,000 cells per subset went directly into RLT lysis buffer. To exclude memory contaminants, naive CD8+ T cells were stringently defined as CD45RO-CCR7+CD27+CD95-. Using standard density gradient centrifugation, peripheral blood mononuclear cells were isolated from buffy coats. Naive CXCR3-negative and CXCR3-positive CD8+ T cells were flow-sorted on a FACSAria III. Total RNA was extracted from sorted cells using an RNeasy Mini Kit.

The TCR originated in a human donor in good health. Some clones in this sample may be carry-over from other donors' samples. The sequencing input was naive CXCR3- CD8+ T cells from blood. In the paper's terms, the cell subset or site label means: CD45RO-CCR7+CD27+CD95- naive CD8+ T cells lacking CXCR3 (TNR3-). The chain was built from TRBV29-1 and TRBJ2-2; TCRdb outputs TRBD1, but without DNA this stays unchecked. The CDR3 protein is CSAQRTGSDHGELFF.